This record concerns one T cell receptor beta chain sequence. This entry belongs to a study of shared clonotypes between healthy human individuals. The CDR3 extends over 14 amino acids. Here immunoSEQ multiplex PCR was the method, and the copy in TCRdb shows in-frame clones only, minus some. This sample has over 1.4 million clones, with around 97% found just once. The TCR originated in a man aged 25 to 40 in good health. The specimen sequenced was naive CD4+ T cells sorted from blood. Subset of the sample: CD45RA+ positively selected. The rearrangement joins TRBV21-1 to TRBJ2-1; the listed D gene, TRBD2, was not tested against the DNA. TRBV21-1 is a documented pseudogene. CDR3: CANLLAGGNNEQFF. The CDR3 nucleotides read TGTGCCAACTTACTAGCGGGAGGGAACAATGAGCAGTTCTTC.